The rows below give T cell receptor beta chains drawn from one sample of a study of cytomegalovirus exposure and HLA in healthy donors. The data were produced by immunoSEQ multiplex PCR, yet TCRdb's version contains in-frame clones alone and is incomplete. The sample has around 230,000 clones; about 81% are singletons. Sequencing was carried out using PBMCs. These receptors were obtained from a man aged 35-49 years in good health and CMV-seropositive. Both conserved end residues are part of each CDR3. A D gene is named only where the DNA matches it firmly. Only part of the rows carry a size: once, few, many, or a class if the clone is expanded.

j_call	clone_size	v_call	d_call	cdr3_aa	cdr3_nt
TRBJ2-3	NA	TRBV11-3	TRBD2	CASSLTSGVGTDTQYF	TGTGCCAGCAGCCTGACTAGCGGGGTGGGCACAGATACGCAGTATTTT
TRBJ2-3	NA	TRBV5-6	TRBD1	CASSLGQGVDTQYF	TGTGCCAGCAGCTTGGGACAGGGGGTAGATACGCAGTATTTT
TRBJ1-2	NA	TRBV5-1	TRBD1	CASSLAGQGDYGYTF	TGCGCCAGCAGCTTGGCCGGACAGGGTGACTATGGCTACACCTTC
TRBJ2-7	few	TRBV7-2	TRBD2	CASSLGLAGGREQYF	TGTGCCAGCAGCTTAGGACTAGCGGGAGGACGCGAGCAGTACTTC
TRBJ1-2	NA	TRBV13	NA	CASSLPSTGNGYTF	TGTGCCAGCAGCCTCCCCTCGACGGGGAATGGCTACACCTTC
TRBJ2-1	NA	TRBV9	TRBD2	CASSVANGRAAEQFF	TGTGCCAGCAGCGTAGCAAACGGGAGGGCCGCTGAGCAGTTCTTC
TRBJ2-7	NA	TRBV14	TRBD2	CASSLGLAGVGDEQYF	TGTGCCAGCAGCCTCGGACTAGCGGGAGTTGGGGACGAGCAGTACTTC
TRBJ2-7	NA	TRBV6-5	NA	CASSYLGRDYEQYF	TGTGCCAGCAGTTACCTAGGCCGCGACTACGAGCAGTACTTC
TRBJ2-1	NA	TRBV10-3	TRBD2	CAISGASGYNEQFF	TGTGCCATCAGTGGGGCTAGCGGCTACAATGAGCAGTTCTTC
TRBJ1-1	NA	TRBV7-9	TRBD1	CASSWGQGIPEAFF	TGTGCCAGCAGCTGGGGACAGGGTATCCCTGAAGCTTTCTTT
TRBJ1-1	NA	TRBV10-1	TRBD1	CASSELTGTGQNTEAFF	TGCGCCAGCAGTGAGCTAACCGGGACAGGGCAGAACACTGAAGCTTTCTTT
TRBJ2-1	NA	TRBV7-9	TRBD2	CASSSPGLAGRRFF	TGTGCCAGCAGCTCCCCAGGACTAGCGGGCCGACGATTCTTC
TRBJ2-7	NA	TRBV18	NA	CASSPQGINEQYF	TGTGCCAGCTCACCCCAGGGTATCAACGAGCAGTACTTC
TRBJ2-1	NA	TRBV5-5	NA	CASSSVPSSYNEQFF	TGTGCCAGCAGCTCGGTTCCGAGCTCCTACAATGAGCAGTTCTTC
TRBJ1-2	NA	TRBV30	TRBD1	CAWDRGGYGYTF	TGTGCCTGGGACAGGGGAGGCTATGGCTACACCTTC
TRBJ2-3	NA	TRBV19	TRBD1	CASSMQAGGAGLTQYF	TGTGCCAGTAGTATGCAGGCAGGGGGCGCCGGATTGACGCAGTATTTT